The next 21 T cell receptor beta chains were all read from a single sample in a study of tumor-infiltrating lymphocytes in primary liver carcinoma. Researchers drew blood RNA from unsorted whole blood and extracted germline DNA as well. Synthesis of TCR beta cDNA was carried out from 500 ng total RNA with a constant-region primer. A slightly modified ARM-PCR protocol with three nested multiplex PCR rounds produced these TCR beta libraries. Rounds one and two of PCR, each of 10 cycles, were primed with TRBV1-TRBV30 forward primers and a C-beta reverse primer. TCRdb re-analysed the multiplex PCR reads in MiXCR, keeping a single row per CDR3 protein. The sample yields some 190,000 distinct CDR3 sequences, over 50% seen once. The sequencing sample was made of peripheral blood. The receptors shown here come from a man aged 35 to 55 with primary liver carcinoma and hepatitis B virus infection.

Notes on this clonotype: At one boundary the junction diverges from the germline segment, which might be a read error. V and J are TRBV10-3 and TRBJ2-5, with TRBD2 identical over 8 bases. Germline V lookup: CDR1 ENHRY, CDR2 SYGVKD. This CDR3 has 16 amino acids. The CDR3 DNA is TGTACCATCAGTGACCAGACTAGCGTGAGGGGGGAGACCCAGTACTTC. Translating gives CTISDQTSVRGETQYF.

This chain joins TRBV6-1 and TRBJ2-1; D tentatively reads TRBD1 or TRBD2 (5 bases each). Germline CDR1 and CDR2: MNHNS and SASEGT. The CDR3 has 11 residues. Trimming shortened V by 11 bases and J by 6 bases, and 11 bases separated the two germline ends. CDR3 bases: TGTGCCGGGGGAGTCGTCAATGAGCAGTTCTTC. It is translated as CAGGVVNEQFF.

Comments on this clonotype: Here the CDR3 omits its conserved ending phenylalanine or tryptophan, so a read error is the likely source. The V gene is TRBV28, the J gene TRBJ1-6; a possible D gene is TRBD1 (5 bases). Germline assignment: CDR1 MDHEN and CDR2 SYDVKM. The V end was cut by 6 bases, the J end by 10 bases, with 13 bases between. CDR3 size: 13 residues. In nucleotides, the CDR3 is TGTGCCAGCAGGCTGCAGGGAGACTCACCCCTCCACTAT. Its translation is CASRLQGDSPLHY.

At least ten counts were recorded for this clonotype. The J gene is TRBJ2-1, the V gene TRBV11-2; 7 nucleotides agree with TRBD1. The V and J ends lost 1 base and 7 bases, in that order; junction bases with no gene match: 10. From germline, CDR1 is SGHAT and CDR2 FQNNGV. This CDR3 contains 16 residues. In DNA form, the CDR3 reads TGTGCCAGCAGCTTAGTCGGCTACGGACAGGTGAATGAGCAGTTCTTC. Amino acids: CASSLVGYGQVNEQFF.

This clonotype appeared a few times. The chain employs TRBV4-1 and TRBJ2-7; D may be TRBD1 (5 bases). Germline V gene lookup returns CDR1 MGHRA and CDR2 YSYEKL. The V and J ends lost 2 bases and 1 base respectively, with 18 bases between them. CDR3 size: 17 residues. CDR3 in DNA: TGCGCCAGCAGCCAAAAGGGATTAGGGGAAGTATCCTACGAGCAGTACTTC. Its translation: CASSQKGLGEVSYEQYF.

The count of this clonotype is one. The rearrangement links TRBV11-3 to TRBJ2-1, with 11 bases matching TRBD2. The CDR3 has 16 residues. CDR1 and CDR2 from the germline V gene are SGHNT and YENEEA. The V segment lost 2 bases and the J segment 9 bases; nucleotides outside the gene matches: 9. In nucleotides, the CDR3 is TGTGCCAGCAGCTTATCATTGACTAGCGGGAAAGGTGAGCAGTTCTTC. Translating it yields CASSLSLTSGKGEQFF. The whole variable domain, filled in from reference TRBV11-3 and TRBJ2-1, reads EAGVVQSPRYKIIEKKQPVAFWCNPISGHNTLYWYLQNLGQGPELLIRYENEEAVDDSQLPKDRFSAERLKGVDSTLKIQPAELGDSAVYLCASSLSLTSGKGEQFFGPGTRLTVL.

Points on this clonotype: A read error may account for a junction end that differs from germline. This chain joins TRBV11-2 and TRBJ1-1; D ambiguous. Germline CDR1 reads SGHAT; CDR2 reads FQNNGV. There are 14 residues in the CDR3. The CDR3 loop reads CSSSPRTGDTEAFF. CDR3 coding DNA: TGTTCCAGCAGCCCAAGGACCGGAGACACTGAAGCTTTCTTT.

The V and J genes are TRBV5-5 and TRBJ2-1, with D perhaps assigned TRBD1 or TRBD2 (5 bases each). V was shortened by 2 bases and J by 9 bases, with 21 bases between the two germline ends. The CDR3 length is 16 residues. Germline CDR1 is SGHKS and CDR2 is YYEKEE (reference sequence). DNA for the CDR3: TGTGCCAGCAGCTTCTCTCCATACGGGGCCGAGACTGAGCAGTTCTTC. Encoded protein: CASSFSPYGAETEQFF.

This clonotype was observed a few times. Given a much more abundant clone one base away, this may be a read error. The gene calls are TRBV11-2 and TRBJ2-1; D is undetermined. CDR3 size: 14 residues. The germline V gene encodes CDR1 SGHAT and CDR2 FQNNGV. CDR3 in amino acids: CTSSPRTYPNEQFF. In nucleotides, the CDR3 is TGTACCAGCAGCCCCCGGACCTACCCCAATGAGCAGTTCTTC. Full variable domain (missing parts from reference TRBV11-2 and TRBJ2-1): EAGVAQSPRYKIIEKRQSVAFWCNPISGHATLYWYQQILGQGPKLLIQFQNNGVVDDSQLPKDRFSAERLKGVDSTLKIQPAKLEDSAVYLCTSSPRTYPNEQFFGPGTRLTVL.

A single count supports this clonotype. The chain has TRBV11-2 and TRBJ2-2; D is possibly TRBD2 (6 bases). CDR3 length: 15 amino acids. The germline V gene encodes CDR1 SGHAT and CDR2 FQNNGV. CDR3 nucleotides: TGTGCTAGCGGCTCCCAGGGTGTTGACACCGGGGAGCTGTTTTTT. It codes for CASGSQGVDTGELFF.

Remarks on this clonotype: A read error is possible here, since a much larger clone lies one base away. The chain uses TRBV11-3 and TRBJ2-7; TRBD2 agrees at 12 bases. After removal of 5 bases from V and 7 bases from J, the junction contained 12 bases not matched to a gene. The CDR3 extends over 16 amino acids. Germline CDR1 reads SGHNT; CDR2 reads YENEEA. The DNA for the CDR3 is TGTGCCAGCAGCCCGGGACTAGCGGGCGCCTACAATGAGCAGTACTTC. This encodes CASSPGLAGAYNEQYF.

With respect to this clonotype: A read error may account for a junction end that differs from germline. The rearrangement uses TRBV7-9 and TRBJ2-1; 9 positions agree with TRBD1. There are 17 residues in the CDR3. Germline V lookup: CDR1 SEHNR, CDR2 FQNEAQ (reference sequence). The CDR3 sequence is CTSSPGQGTSRYNEQFF. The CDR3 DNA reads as TGTACCAGCAGCCCCGGACAGGGGACCTCAAGGTACAATGAGCAATTCTTC.

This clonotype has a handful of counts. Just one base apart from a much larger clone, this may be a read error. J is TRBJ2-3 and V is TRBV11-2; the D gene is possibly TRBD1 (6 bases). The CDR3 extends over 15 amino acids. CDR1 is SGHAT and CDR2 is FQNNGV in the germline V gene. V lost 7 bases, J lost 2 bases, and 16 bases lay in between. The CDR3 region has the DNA TGTGCCAGCAACTCAATATGGACAGACACAGATACGCAGTATTTT. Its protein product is CASNSIWTDTDTQYF.

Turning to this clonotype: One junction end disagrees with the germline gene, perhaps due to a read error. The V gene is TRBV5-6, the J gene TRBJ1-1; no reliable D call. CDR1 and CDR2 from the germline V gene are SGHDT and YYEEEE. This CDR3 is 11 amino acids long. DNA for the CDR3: TGTGCCAGCAGTTTGAACACTGAAGCTTGCTTT. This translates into CASSLNTEACF.

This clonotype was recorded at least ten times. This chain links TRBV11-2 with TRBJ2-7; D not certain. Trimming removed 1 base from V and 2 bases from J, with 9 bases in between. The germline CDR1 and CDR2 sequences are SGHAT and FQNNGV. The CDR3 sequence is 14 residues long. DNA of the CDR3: TGTGCCAGCAGCTTAGGAGAGATGGCCTACGAGCAGTACTTC. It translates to CASSLGEMAYEQYF.

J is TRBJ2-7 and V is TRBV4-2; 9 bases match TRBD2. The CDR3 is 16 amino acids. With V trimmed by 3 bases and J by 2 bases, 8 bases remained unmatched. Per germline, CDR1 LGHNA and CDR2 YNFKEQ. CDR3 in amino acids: CASSQEYSGGPYEQYF. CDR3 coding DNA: TGTGCCAGCAGCCAGGAATATAGCGGGGGTCCCTACGAGCAGTACTTC.

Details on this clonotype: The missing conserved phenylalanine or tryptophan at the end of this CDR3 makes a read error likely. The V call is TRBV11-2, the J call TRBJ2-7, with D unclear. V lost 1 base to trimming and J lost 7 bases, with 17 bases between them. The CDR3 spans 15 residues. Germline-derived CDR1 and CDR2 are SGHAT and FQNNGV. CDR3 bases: TGTGCCAGCAGCTTAGGTCGGCACTTTGTTTCGGAGCAGTACTCC. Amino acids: CASSLGRHFVSEQYS.

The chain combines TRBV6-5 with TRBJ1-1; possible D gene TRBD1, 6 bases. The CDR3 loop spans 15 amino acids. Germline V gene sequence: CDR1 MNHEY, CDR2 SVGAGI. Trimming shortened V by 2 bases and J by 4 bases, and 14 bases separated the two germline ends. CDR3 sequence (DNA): TGTGCCAGCAGTTACACAGTTGCAGGGGCCACTGAAGCTTTCTTT. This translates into CASSYTVAGATEAFF.

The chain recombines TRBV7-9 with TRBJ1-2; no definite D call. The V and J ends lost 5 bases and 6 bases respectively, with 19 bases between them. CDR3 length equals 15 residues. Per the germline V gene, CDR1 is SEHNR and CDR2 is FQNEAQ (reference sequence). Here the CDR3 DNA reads TGTGCCAGCAGCCCTCCGGAGAGGGTGTTTGATGGCTACACCTTC. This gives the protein CASSPPERVFDGYTF.

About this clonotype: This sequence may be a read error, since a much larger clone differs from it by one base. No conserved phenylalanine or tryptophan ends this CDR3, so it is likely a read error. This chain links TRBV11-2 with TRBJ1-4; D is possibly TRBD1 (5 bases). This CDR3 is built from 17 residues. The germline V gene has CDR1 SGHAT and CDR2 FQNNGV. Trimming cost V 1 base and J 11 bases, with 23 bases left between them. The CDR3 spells CASSLVGQHPVGGKLFL. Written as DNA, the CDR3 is TGTGCCAGCAGCTTAGTCGGGCAGCACCCCGTGGGGGGGAAACTGTTTCTT.

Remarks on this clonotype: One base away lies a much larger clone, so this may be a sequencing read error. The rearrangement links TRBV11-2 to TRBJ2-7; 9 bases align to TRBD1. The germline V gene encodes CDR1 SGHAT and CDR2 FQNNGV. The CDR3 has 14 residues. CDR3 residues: CARSLEPTGGEQYF. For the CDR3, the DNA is TGTGCCAGAAGCTTAGAGCCGACAGGGGGCGAGCAGTACTTC.